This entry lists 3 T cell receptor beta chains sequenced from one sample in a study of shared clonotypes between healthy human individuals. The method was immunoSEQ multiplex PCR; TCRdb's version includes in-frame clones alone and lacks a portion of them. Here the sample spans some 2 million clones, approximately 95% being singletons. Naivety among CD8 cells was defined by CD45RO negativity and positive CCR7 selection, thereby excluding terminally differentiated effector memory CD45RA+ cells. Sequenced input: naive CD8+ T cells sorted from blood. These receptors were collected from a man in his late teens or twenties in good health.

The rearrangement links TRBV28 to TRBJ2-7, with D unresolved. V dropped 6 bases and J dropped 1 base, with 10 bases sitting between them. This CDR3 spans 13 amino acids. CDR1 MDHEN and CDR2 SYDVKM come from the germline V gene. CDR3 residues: CASRGPTSYEQYF. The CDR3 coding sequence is TGTGCCAGCAGGGGTCCTACTTCCTACGAGCAGTACTTC. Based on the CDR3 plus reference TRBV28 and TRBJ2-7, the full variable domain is DVKVTQSSRYLVKRTGEKVFLECVQDMDHENMFWYRQDPGLGLRLIYFSYDVKMKEKGDIPEGYSVSREKKERFSLILESASTNQTSMYLCASRGPTSYEQYFGPGTRLTVT.

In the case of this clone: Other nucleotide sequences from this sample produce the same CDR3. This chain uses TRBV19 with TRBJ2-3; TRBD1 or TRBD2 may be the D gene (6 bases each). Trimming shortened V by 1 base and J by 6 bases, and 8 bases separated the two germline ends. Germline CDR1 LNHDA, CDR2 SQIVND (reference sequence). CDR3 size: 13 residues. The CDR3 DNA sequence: TGTGCCAGTAGTATAGTAGGGGGGGATACGCAGTATTTT. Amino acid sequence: CASSIVGGDTQYF. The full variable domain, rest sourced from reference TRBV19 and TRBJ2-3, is DGGITQSPKYLFRKEGQNVTLSCEQNLNHDAMYWYRQDPGQGLRLIYYSQIVNDFQKGDIAEGYSVSREKKESFPLTVTSAQKNPTAFYLCASSIVGGDTQYFGPGTRLTVL.

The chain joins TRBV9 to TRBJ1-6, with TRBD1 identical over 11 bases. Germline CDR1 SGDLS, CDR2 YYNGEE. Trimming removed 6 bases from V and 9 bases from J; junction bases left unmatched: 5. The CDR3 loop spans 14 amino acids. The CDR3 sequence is CASNGQGAGSPLHF. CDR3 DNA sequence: TGTGCCAGCAACGGACAGGGGGCAGGTTCACCCCTCCACTTT.